These 24 T cell receptor beta chains were sequenced from one sample in a study of T-cell memory formation after mild COVID-19. Each CDR3 protein gets one entry after TCRdb re-called the 5' RACE reads with MiXCR. Of 300,000 to 400,000 distinct CDR3 sequences listed, 15% are singletons. Sequencing used PBMCs or a T cell subset sorted from them (not recorded which). These receptors came from a man in his late teens or twenties who had mild COVID-19 (a few samples of this study predate the infection). Cell type and time point are not known.

This clonotype was detected a few times. The rearrangement links TRBV11-2 to TRBJ2-3; D is unresolved. CDR3 length: 17 amino acids. Germline CDR1 and CDR2: SGHAT and FQNNGV. V was clipped by 0 bases and J by 1 base, with 14 bases between them. In DNA, the CDR3 is TGTGCCAGCAGCTTAGATCTCGGCCTGGGCGGCACAGATACGCAGTATTTT. It is translated as CASSLDLGLGGTDTQYF.

A few counts support this clonotype. The rearrangement uses TRBV3-1 and TRBJ1-2; 8 bases fit TRBD1. The CDR3 extends over 14 amino acids. CDR1 is LGHDT, CDR2 YNNKEL, per germline (reference sequence). The trim removed 4 bases at V and 7 bases at J, leaving 8 bases unmatched. The CDR3 spells CASSPRPGGGGYTF. The DNA for the CDR3 is TGTGCCAGCAGCCCCCGTCCAGGGGGCGGTGGCTACACCTTC.

This clonotype was recorded a few times. CDR3 DNA: TGTGCCAGCAGCCCCGAGTCCCACGAGCAGTACTTC. Its protein product is CASSPESHEQYF. V usage is TRBV9 and J usage is TRBJ2-7; D unresolved. Germline V gene sequence: CDR1 SGDLS, CDR2 YYNGEE. The CDR3 runs 12 residues. V dropped 4 bases and J dropped 5 bases, with 10 bases sitting between them.

The gene calls are TRBV5-4 and TRBJ1-1; 7 nucleotides align to TRBD1. Per germline, CDR1 SGHNT and CDR2 YYREEE (reference sequence). The CDR3 runs to 14 residues. Germline trimming cut 0 bases from V and 7 bases from J; bases unmatched to any gene: 6. CDR3 DNA sequence: TGTGCCAGCAGCTTGGAAGGGGGCTATGGTGAAGCTTTCTTT. Amino acid sequence: CASSLEGGYGEAFF.

The genes are TRBV28 and TRBJ1-2; tentative D call: TRBD1 (5 bases). Trimming took off 6 bases at V and 2 bases at J, with 16 bases between the two ends. The germline CDR1 and CDR2 sequences are MDHEN and SYDVKM. The CDR3 has 15 amino acids. CDR3 amino acids: CASSPPGGVNYGYTF. The CDR3 bases are TGTGCCAGCAGCCCCCCGGGGGGGGTAAACTATGGCTACACCTTC.

A few counts support this clonotype. The rearrangement joins TRBV3-1 to TRBJ2-1, with 9 bases identical to TRBD2. After removal of 4 bases from V and 7 bases from J, the junction contained 11 bases not matched to a gene. This CDR3 is built from 16 residues. Germline V lookup: CDR1 LGHDT, CDR2 YNNKEL (reference sequence). Here the CDR3 DNA reads TGTGCCAGCAGCCCTAAAGGGGGGACTAGCATAAATGAGCAGTTCTTC. Translation: CASSPKGGTSINEQFF.

The V call is TRBV18, the J call TRBJ1-2; D is undetermined. The CDR3 totals 12 residues. Germline V lookup: CDR1 KGHSH, CDR2 LQKENI. V was cut by 3 bases and J by 7 bases, with 9 bases left in between. The CDR3 region is CASSPPSSGYTF. As DNA, the CDR3 is TGTGCCAGCTCACCTCCCTCGTCTGGCTACACCTTC.

The rearrangement uses TRBV7-7 and TRBJ2-6; 8 nucleotides align to TRBD2. CDR3 length: 14 residues. Germline V gene sequence: CDR1 SSHAT, CDR2 FNYEAQ (reference sequence). CDR3 DNA: TGTGCTAGCGGGGCCGAGGCTGGGGCCAACGTCCTGACTTTC. Protein product: CASGAEAGANVLTF.

The chain employs TRBV28 and TRBJ2-5; maybe TRBD1 (6 bases). V was shortened by 6 bases and J by 9 bases, with 17 bases between the two germline ends. CDR3 length: 13 residues. Germline assignment: CDR1 MDHEN and CDR2 SYDVKM. The CDR3 nucleotides read TGTGCCAGCAGCCCCCCGGGACACTTTGCCCAGTACTTC. Translating it yields CASSPPGHFAQYF.

This chain uses TRBV14 with TRBJ2-1, with D possibly matching TRBD2 (6 bases). Germline V gene sequence: CDR1 SGHDN, CDR2 FVKESK. The CDR3 consists of 14 residues. Trimming left V 1 base short and J 7 bases short, with 11 bases between. CDR3 in DNA: TGTGCCAGCAGCCAAGCACCGGGGACTAATGAGCAGTTCTTC. This codes for CASSQAPGTNEQFF. Filled out from reference TRBV14 and TRBJ2-1, the complete variable domain reads EAGVTQFPSHSVIEKGQTVTLRCDPISGHDNLYWYRRVMGKEIKFLLHFVKESKQDESGMPNNRFLAERTGGTYSTLKVQPAELEDSGVYFCASSQAPGTNEQFFGPGTRLTVL.

This chain joins TRBV6-5 and TRBJ1-2, with D perhaps matching TRBD1 (5 bases). Germline V gives CDR1 MNHEY, CDR2 SVGAGI. V was shortened by 6 bases and J by 8 bases, with 10 bases between the two germline ends. The CDR3 spans 11 residues. The CDR3 reads CASRGARGYTF. In DNA, the CDR3 is TGTGCCAGCAGAGGGGCGAGGGGCTACACCTTC.

The V call is TRBV7-9, the J call TRBJ2-7; 12 bases line up with TRBD1. This CDR3 has 16 amino acids. The germline V gene has CDR1 SEHNR and CDR2 FQNEAQ (reference sequence). V shed 5 bases, J shed 3 bases, and the junction held 8 bases outside the gene matches. CDR3 in DNA: TGTGCCAGCAGCACCCCGGGACAGGGGGCCCTCTACGAGCAGTACTTC. It encodes CASSTPGQGALYEQYF.

This clonotype appeared a few times. The chain uses TRBV5-8 and TRBJ2-3; D is perhaps TRBD2 (5 bases). This CDR3 is built from 15 residues. Trimming left V 4 bases short and J 4 bases short, with 16 bases between. In germline, CDR1 is SGHTS, CDR2 YDEGEE. The CDR3: CASSVGLSGADTQYF. In nucleotides, the CDR3 is TGTGCCAGCAGCGTAGGACTGTCTGGCGCAGATACGCAGTATTTT.

This clonotype was picked up a small number of times. The chain combines TRBV7-2 with TRBJ1-4; 8 bases fit TRBD1. V was clipped by 2 bases and J by 5 bases; unmatched bases: 4. The CDR3 runs 15 residues. Germline V gives CDR1 SGHTA, CDR2 FQGNSA. The CDR3 is CASSLQDRVNEKLFF. DNA of the CDR3: TGTGCCAGCAGCTTACAGGACAGGGTCAATGAAAAACTGTTTTTT.

The chain has TRBV4-3 and TRBJ2-1, with TRBD2 as a possible D gene (6 bases). Germline V gives CDR1 LGHNA, CDR2 YSLEER. There are 16 residues in the CDR3. Trimming left V 4 bases short and J 6 bases short, with 19 bases between. CDR3 in DNA: TGCGCCAGCAGCCGCCGACTAGGCCCCGTTGGCAATGAGCAGTTCTTC. Amino acid sequence: CASSRRLGPVGNEQFF.

The table lists this clonotype with a few counts. CDR3 in DNA: TGTGCCAGCAGTTTTCGGCCGGGGACCAAGGCCCGCGGACAAGAGACCCAGTACTTC. It is translated as CASSFRPGTKARGQETQYF. V is TRBV27 and J is TRBJ2-5; the D call may be TRBD1 or TRBD2 (5 bases each). The CDR3 consists of 19 residues. CDR1 and CDR2 (germline): MNHEY, SMNVEV (reference sequence). Trimming cost V 3 bases and J 2 bases, with 25 bases left between them.

This clonotype was recorded a few times. This chain joins TRBV12-3 or TRBV12-4 and TRBJ2-7, with 8 bases aligning to TRBD1. This CDR3 region has 15 residues. Unmatched junction bases numbered 11, after V lost 5 bases and J lost 5 bases. The CDR3 protein is CASSHLNRGQDEQYF. The CDR3 region has the DNA TGTGCCAGCAGTCATCTAAACCGGGGACAGGACGAGCAGTACTTC.

This clonotype was seen a handful of times. V gene TRBV28 combines with J gene TRBJ1-2; TRBD1 matches at 8 bases. This CDR3 contains 14 residues. V lost 8 bases to trimming and J lost 2 bases; unmatched junction nucleotides: 7. Germline CDR1 reads MDHEN; CDR2 reads SYDVKM. The CDR3 sequence is CASSPGQANYGYTF. As DNA, the CDR3 is TGTGCCAGCTCCCCGGGACAGGCAAACTATGGCTACACCTTC.

The chain has TRBV9 and TRBJ2-1; 8 nucleotides line up with TRBD1. V trimming: 5 bases; J trimming: 5 bases; junction bases outside the gene matches: 6. Germline-derived CDR1 and CDR2 are SGDLS and YYNGEE. The CDR3 extends over 14 amino acids. The CDR3 sequence is CASREQGGNNEQFF. CDR3 nucleotide sequence: TGTGCCAGCAGAGAACAGGGGGGAAACAATGAGCAGTTCTTC.

The chain links TRBV6-5 to TRBJ2-1; 14 nucleotides line up with TRBD2. The CDR3 loop spans 14 amino acids. The germline gives CDR1 MNHEY, CDR2 SVGAGI. J gave up 10 bases and V 5 bases, and 4 bases lay outside the gene matches. CDR3 protein: CASSPGLAGEEQFF. The CDR3 nucleotides read TGTGCCAGCAGTCCGGGACTAGCGGGGGAAGAGCAGTTCTTC.

The chain employs TRBV12-3 or TRBV12-4 and TRBJ2-3; 7 nucleotides line up with TRBD1. This CDR3 is 15 amino acids long. The ends lost 3 bases at V and 1 base at J; junction bases unmatched: 4. DNA for the CDR3: TGTGCCAGCAGTTTTCAGCAGGGGGGCACAGATACGCAGTATTTT. Translation: CASSFQQGGTDTQYF.

The chain is built from TRBV7-9 and TRBJ1-1; 10 bases match TRBD1. This CDR3 has 15 amino acids. V lost 5 bases and J lost 5; bases outside the gene matches: 8. Germline lookup yields CDR1 SEHNR and CDR2 FQNEAQ (reference sequence). The CDR3 spells CASSPDRGEGTEAFF. In DNA, the CDR3 is TGTGCCAGCAGCCCGGACAGGGGGGAAGGAACTGAAGCTTTCTTT.

This clonotype was seen a few times. The chain couples TRBV7-3 to TRBJ1-1; D is perhaps TRBD1 (5 bases). V lost 1 base to trimming and J lost 1 base, with 7 bases between them. The length of the CDR3 is 14 residues. Germline lookup yields CDR1 SGHTA and CDR2 FQGTGA. The chain's CDR3 is CASSLIGGNTEAFF. The CDR3 nucleotides read TGTGCCAGCAGCTTAATTGGGGGGAACACTGAAGCTTTCTTT.

V and J are TRBV11-2 and TRBJ2-7, with D uncertain. The V and J ends lost 3 bases and 5 bases respectively, with 14 bases between them. The length of the CDR3 is 14 residues. Per the germline V gene, CDR1 is SGHAT and CDR2 is FQNNGV. For the CDR3, the DNA is TGTGCCAGCAGCTTTGCTGTGGGTTACGACGAGCAGTACTTC. Amino acid sequence: CASSFAVGYDEQYF.